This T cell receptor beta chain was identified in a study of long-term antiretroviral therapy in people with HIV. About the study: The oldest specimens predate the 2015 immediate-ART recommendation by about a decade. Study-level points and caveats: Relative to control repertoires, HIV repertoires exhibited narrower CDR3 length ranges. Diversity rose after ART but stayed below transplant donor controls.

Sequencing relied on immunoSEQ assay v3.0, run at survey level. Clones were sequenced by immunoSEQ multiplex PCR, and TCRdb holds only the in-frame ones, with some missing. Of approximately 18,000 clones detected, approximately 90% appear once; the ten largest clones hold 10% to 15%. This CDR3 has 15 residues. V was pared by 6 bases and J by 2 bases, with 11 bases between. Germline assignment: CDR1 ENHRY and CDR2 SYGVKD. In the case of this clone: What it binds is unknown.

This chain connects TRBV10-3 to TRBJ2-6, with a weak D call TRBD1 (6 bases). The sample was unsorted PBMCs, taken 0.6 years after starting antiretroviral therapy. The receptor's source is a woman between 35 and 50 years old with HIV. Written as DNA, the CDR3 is TGTGCCATCAGACAAAACAGGGCTGGGGCCAACGTCCTGACTTTC. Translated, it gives CAIRQNRAGANVLTF.